This T cell receptor beta chain was identified during a study of cytomegalovirus exposure and HLA in healthy donors. Study findings and constraints: The only immune exposure information that was available was CMV serostatus. Later analysis indicated greater clonal expansion among HLA-associated TCR beta chains than among equally common other chains. A list of roughly 180 TCR beta chains associated with cytomegalovirus was given. Earlier findings revealed that most TCR beta V segments proved productive either about 87% or about 30% of the time.

The CDR3 extends over 15 amino acids. Per the germline V gene, CDR1 is MNHEY and CDR2 is SMNVEV (reference sequence). Trimming cost V 2 bases and J 4 bases; bases outside gene matches: 7. PCR involved 60 Vbeta and 13 Jbeta primers. The assay was immunoSEQ multiplex PCR, and TCRdb's table has in-frame clones only and misses some. This repertoire shows roughly 190,000 clones, approximately 82% found once; its top ten account for roughly 10%. In the case of this clone: The antigen is undetermined.

This TCR came from a woman between 50 and 59 years old in good health and CMV-seropositive. Input material: PBMCs. The chain combines TRBV27 with TRBJ1-1; TRBD1 aligns across 7 bases. The CDR3 region has the DNA TGTGCCAGCAGTTTAGTCCAGACAGGGATCACTGAAGCTTTCTTT. Protein: CASSLVQTGITEAFF.